This passage covers 23 T cell receptor beta chains from one sample sequenced in a study of tumor and adjacent non-tumor tissue in lung cancer. The library came from three nested PCR rounds adapted from ARM-PCR protocols. MiXCR, applied by TCRdb to the multiplex PCR reads, yields one record per CDR3 protein. The data contain around 74,000 distinct CDR3 sequences, 65% to 75% of them singletons. This sample's RNA came from whole unsorted tissue. Sequencing input: lung tumor tissue. Receptors originate from a woman between 65 and 79 years old with non-small cell lung cancer.

Concerning this clonotype itself: Because the CDR3 is missing its conserved closing phenylalanine or tryptophan, this is likely a read error. The chain recombines TRBV29-1 with TRBJ1-4; 10 nucleotides match TRBD1. Per germline, CDR1 SQVTM and CDR2 ANQGSEA. The CDR3 extends over 14 amino acids. The ends lost 6 bases at V and 3 bases at J; junction bases unmatched: 4. Written as DNA, the CDR3 is TGCAGCGTAGGACAGGGGGGGGCTAATGAAAAACTGTTTTAT. Its translation is CSVGQGGANEKLFY.

This clonotype was detected many times. CDR3 sequence reads: CASSEFTSGSYNEQFF. CDR3 sequence (DNA): TGCGCCAGCAGTGAGTTTACTAGCGGGAGCTACAATGAGCAGTTCTTC. This rearrangement joins TRBV10-1 to TRBJ2-1; TRBD2 agrees at 11 bases. From germline, CDR1 is WNHNN and CDR2 SYGVQD (reference sequence). With 1 base clipped from V and 3 bases from J, the junction kept 2 bases outside the gene matches. The CDR3 runs 16 residues.

In its sample, this clonotype was seen many times. This chain uses TRBV5-4 with TRBJ1-2; TRBD1 agrees at 9 bases. The junction had 10 bases not matched to a gene; V was cut back by 5 bases and J by 5 bases. The CDR3 runs to 15 residues. Germline V gene lookup returns CDR1 SGHNT and CDR2 YYREEE (reference sequence). CDR3 bases: TGTGCCAGCAGTCCCAATCTACAGGGGGCATATGGCTACACCTTC. Translated: CASSPNLQGAYGYTF.

This chain joins TRBV5-4 and TRBJ2-6; no firm D call. Germline V gene sequence: CDR1 SGHNT, CDR2 YYREEE (reference sequence). The CDR3 is made up of 13 amino acids. Deletions cut 9 bases from V and 2 bases from J, with 9 bases between. DNA of the CDR3: TGTGCCAATAGTTTACCTGGGGCCAACGTCCTGACTTTC. Its protein is CANSLPGANVLTF.

Worth noting for this clonotype: The junction departs from germline at one end; a sequencing error may be responsible. The V and J genes are TRBV10-1 and TRBJ2-2; weak D call: TRBD2 (5 bases). Germline CDR1 reads WNHNN; CDR2 reads SYGVQD (reference sequence). The CDR3 sequence is 12 residues long. This CDR3 is CASSESTGERFF. The CDR3, as DNA: TGTGCCAGCAGTGAGTCGACCGGGGAGCGGTTTTTT.

Concerning this clonotype itself: One end of the junction varies from germline; a read error may be responsible. This chain links TRBV24-1 with TRBJ1-5; unclear D gene. CDR3 size: 12 residues. Per the germline V gene, CDR1 is KGHDR and CDR2 is SFDVKD. The CDR3 sequence is CATWQEDQPHHF. In DNA, the CDR3 is TGTGCCACCTGGCAGGAAGATCAGCCCCACCATTTT.

The chain uses TRBV5-4 and TRBJ1-1; D gene unclear. CDR3 length: 14 residues. CDR1 and CDR2 from the germline V gene are SGHNT and YYREEE (reference sequence). The V end was cut by 5 bases, the J end by 5 bases, with 16 bases between. CDR3 in amino acids: CASRDAWVRTEAFF. The CDR3 nucleotides are TGTGCCAGCAGGGACGCATGGGTGAGGACTGAAGCTTTCTTT.

To note about this clonotype: Just one base apart from a much larger clone, this may be a read error. The chain uses TRBV7-8 and TRBJ2-7; D gene ambiguous. V was shortened by 0 bases and J by 7 bases, with 19 bases between the two germline ends. Looked up from germline, CDR1 is SGHVS and CDR2 is FQNEAQ. The CDR3 sequence is 16 residues long. The CDR3 protein is CASSLAVGQAGLEQYF. The CDR3, as DNA: TGTGCCAGCAGCTTAGCAGTGGGCCAGGCCGGATTGGAGCAGTACTTC.

The rearrangement joins TRBV6-5 to TRBJ2-3; the D is unclear. From germline, CDR1 is MNHEY and CDR2 SVGAGI. Trimming removed 7 bases at V and 0 bases at J, with 11 bases between. This CDR3 has 14 amino acids. CDR3 nucleotide sequence: TGTGCCAGCAAAGAATGGCTGAGCACAGATACGCAGTATTTT. This gives the protein CASKEWLSTDTQYF.

CDR3 region: CSVELRTGGVYTF. The CDR3 nucleotides read TGCAGCGTTGAGCTAAGGACAGGTGGGGTCTATACCTTC. This chain connects TRBV29-1 to TRBJ1-2, with TRBD1 matching over 7 bases. Trimming took 3 bases from V and 14 from J; bases not matched to a gene: 15. Looked up from germline, CDR1 is SQVTM and CDR2 is ANQGSEA. The CDR3 sequence is 13 residues long. Supplemented by reference TRBV29-1 and TRBJ1-2, the full variable domain reads SAVISQKPSRDICQRGTSLTIQCQVDSQVTMMFWYRQQPGQSLTLIATANQGSEATYESGFVIDKFPISRPNLTFSTLTVSNMSPEDSSIYLCSVELRTGGVYTFGSGTRLTVV.

This chain links TRBV6-1 with TRBJ1-2, with a possible D match to TRBD1 (6 bases). V dropped 9 bases and J dropped 8 bases, with 19 bases sitting between them. CDR1 is MNHNS and CDR2 is SASEGT in the germline V gene. CDR3 length: 13 amino acids. The CDR3 sequence: CASSNTGIGGYTF. The CDR3 DNA sequence: TGTGCCAGTAGTAATACAGGGATTGGCGGCTACACCTTC.

The chain employs TRBV29-1 and TRBJ2-3; D remains ambiguous. Looked up from germline, CDR1 is SQVTM and CDR2 is ANQGSEA. V was clipped by 0 bases and J by 4 bases, with 17 bases between them. The CDR3 is 16 amino acids. The CDR3 protein is CSVEETVTCPPDTQYF. In DNA form, the CDR3 reads TGCAGCGTTGAAGAGACCGTGACATGCCCCCCAGATACGCAGTATTTT.

About this clonotype: This may be a read error, as it is one base from a much larger clone. The V call is TRBV20-1, the J call TRBJ2-2; no clear D. The CDR3 extends over 12 amino acids. The germline gives CDR1 DFQATT, CDR2 SNEGSKA (reference sequence). V lost 0 bases and J lost 4, with 3 bases in between. This chain's CDR3 is CSARDLTGELFF. For the CDR3, the DNA is TGCAGTGCTAGAGATCTCACCGGGGAGCTGTTTTTT.

Worth noting for this clonotype: The junction and the germline gene differ at one end; a read error may be behind it. CDR3 in DNA: TGTGCCAGCAACTTAACCTCGGGGGGGTGCATCGGGGAGCTGTTTTTT. Encoded protein: CASNLTSGGCIGELFF. This chain links TRBV13 with TRBJ2-2; 8 bases are a match to TRBD2. The CDR3 spans 16 residues. Germline CDR1 PRHDT, CDR2 FYEKMQ (reference sequence).

As regards this clonotype: At one of its ends the junction is not consistent with the germline gene, which may arise from a read error. This chain links TRBV29-1 with TRBJ2-2; possible D gene TRBD2, 6 bases. There are 14 residues in the CDR3. From germline, CDR1 is SQVTM and CDR2 ANQGSEA. CDR3 sequence (DNA): TGCAGTGTTGAAAGCTTTAGGGTGTCCGGGGGGCTGTTTTTT. This encodes CSVESFRVSGGLFF.

This clonotype was detected ten times or more. This chain connects TRBV20-1 to TRBJ2-7; the match to TRBD1 covers 7 bases. The ends lost 6 bases at V and 3 bases at J; junction bases unmatched: 11. CDR3 length equals 14 residues. CDR1 is DFQATT and CDR2 is SNEGSKA in the germline V gene (reference sequence). This CDR3 reads CSASRDSISYEQYF. The CDR3, as DNA: TGCAGTGCCAGCCGGGACAGTATAAGCTACGAGCAGTACTTC.

This clonotype was picked up one time. Mismatch with germline at one junction end may stem from a read error. This chain joins TRBV6-5 and TRBJ2-7, with D unclear. This CDR3 contains 13 residues. Germline V gives CDR1 MNHEY, CDR2 SVGAGI. CDR3 nucleotides: TGTGCCAGCAGCTACTTTAGTGGCTACGGGCAGTATTTC. This codes for CASSYFSGYGQYF.

Note on this clonotype: The germline gene is not matched at one end of the junction; a read error may be the cause. The chain is built from TRBV5-6 and TRBJ2-7; D remains ambiguous. CDR3 length: 12 residues. Germline V gene sequence: CDR1 SGHDT, CDR2 YYEEEE. The CDR3 here is CASSLASYGQYF. CDR3 sequence (DNA): TGTGCCAGCAGCTTGGCAAGCTACGGGCAGTATTTC.

The chain carries TRBV6-5 and TRBJ1-5; D call uncertain. Germline V gene sequence: CDR1 MNHEY, CDR2 SVGAGI. The CDR3 has 15 residues. The CDR3 here is CASQPRAVGSQPQHF. The CDR3 DNA sequence: TGTGCTAGCCAGCCCCGGGCAGTGGGCAGTCAACCCCAGCATTTT.

This clonotype appeared many times. The V and J genes are TRBV7-8 and TRBJ2-7; 8 bases are a match to TRBD1. The CDR3 is 15 residues long. Germline V gene lookup returns CDR1 SGHVS and CDR2 FQNEAQ. V lost 7 bases, J lost 1 base, and 9 bases stayed unmatched. Here the CDR3 reads CASTSTGDVSYEQYF. The CDR3 nucleotides read TGTGCCAGCACCTCGACAGGGGACGTTTCCTACGAGCAGTACTTC.

Worth noting for this clonotype: A junction boundary mismatches the germline segment, possibly from a read error. This chain uses TRBV4-1 with TRBJ2-3; D unclear. Looked up from germline, CDR1 is MGHRA and CDR2 is YSYEKL. The CDR3 totals 15 residues. Here the CDR3 reads CASSHPHRFTYTQYF. CDR3 coding DNA: TGCGCCAGCAGCCATCCCCACCGCTTCACATATACGCAGTATTTC.

This clonotype was seen a few times. A read error is possible here, since a much larger clone lies one base away. The rearrangement joins TRBV10-2 to TRBJ2-3, with 8 bases that match TRBD2. From germline, CDR1 is WSHSY and CDR2 SAAADI. There are 16 residues in the CDR3. This chain's CDR3 is CTSKAGGLTSTDTQYF. CDR3 coding DNA: TGCACCAGCAAGGCGGGAGGACTGACTAGCACAGATACGCAGTATTTT.

As concerns this clonotype: The germline gene is not matched at one end of the junction; a read error may be the cause. The V and J genes are TRBV4-2 and TRBJ1-6, with D uncertain. The CDR3 consists of 16 residues. CDR1 is LGHNA, CDR2 YNFKEQ, per germline. The CDR3, as DNA: TGTGTCAGCAACCGCGGACCGAGCAGCTATAATTCACCCCTCCACTTT. Translating it yields CVSNRGPSSYNSPLHF.